These 6 T cell receptor beta chains share one sample of origin, sequenced in a study of post-analysis software for immune sequencing data. Findings and caveats of the study: Patients showed TRBV5-6, TRBV5-1 and TRBV20-1 among about five TRBV segments more frequent than in controls.

cDNA libraries of TCR beta carried unique molecular identifiers. TCRdb fed the PCR reads into MiXCR, producing one record per CDR3 protein. There are under 650,000 distinct CDR3 sequences in the sample; 40% to 50% occur only once, and more than 1.5% lies in the top ten. These receptors have no known antigen. Sequenced input: blood. Receptor source: a girl aged 10 to 17 with multiple sclerosis.

Only a few counts were recorded for this clonotype. This chain links TRBV12-3 or TRBV12-4 with TRBJ1-2, with 9 bases lining up with TRBD1. J lost 4 bases, V lost 4 bases, and 10 bases had no gene match. The CDR3 sequence is 16 residues long. For the CDR3, the DNA is TGTGCCAGCAGTTGGGGACAGGGTCGAAGCAGCTATGGCTACACCTTC. Translation gives CASSWGQGRSSYGYTF.

Only one count was recorded for this clonotype. The V call is TRBV7-2, the J call TRBJ2-5, with 8 bases fitting TRBD1. The end of the DNA aligns better with TRBJ2-7, so the J call may be wrong. The CDR3 spans 15 residues. The germline V gene has CDR1 SGHTA and CDR2 FQGNSA. The CDR3 loop reads CASSLVIGQGGEQYF. In DNA form, the CDR3 reads TGTGCCAGCAGCTTAGTGATTGGACAGGGAGGCGAGCAGTACTTC.

J is TRBJ2-4 and V is TRBV6-5; 7 positions match TRBD2. The J call is in doubt because the DNA end fits TRBJ2-7 better. The CDR3 has 15 amino acids. Germline V gives CDR1 MNHEY, CDR2 SVGAGI. The CDR3 region has the DNA TGTGCCAGCAGTTACCGGGGGGACCCCATCTACGAGCAGTACTTC. This encodes CASSYRGDPIYEQYF.

This clonotype was counted only a few times. This chain uses TRBV6-5 with TRBJ2-3; 10 nucleotides agree with TRBD1. CDR1 MNHEY and CDR2 SVGAGI come from the germline V gene. With 6 bases clipped from V and 5 bases from J, the junction kept 5 bases outside the gene matches. The CDR3 spans 14 residues. The CDR3 sequence is CASSPDRGGDTQYF. The CDR3 DNA reads as TGTGCCAGCAGCCCGGACAGGGGGGGAGATACGCAGTATTTT.

On this clonotype: An end of the junction differs from the germline gene, which may be a read error. The chain joins TRBV2 to TRBJ2-6; D possibly corresponds to TRBD1 (5 bases). Germline CDR1 SNHLY, CDR2 FYNNEI. CDR3 size: 17 residues. CDR3 coding DNA: TGTGCCAGCAGTGAAAGGGCCCTAACCACTGGGGCCAACGTCCGGACTTTC. Amino acid sequence: CASSERALTTGANVRTF.

The V gene is TRBV11-2, the J gene TRBJ2-1, with a possible D match to TRBD2 (5 bases). The CDR3 runs to 11 residues. Germline V lookup: CDR1 SGHAT, CDR2 FQNNGV. V lost 8 bases, J lost 8 bases, and 10 bases lay in between. The CDR3 loop reads CASWKGDEQFF. In DNA form, the CDR3 reads TGTGCCAGCTGGAAGGGAGATGAGCAGTTCTTC.